The rows below give T cell receptor beta chains drawn from one sample of a study of T-cell memory formation after mild COVID-19. TCRdb reprocessed the 5' RACE reads via MiXCR and lists one record per CDR3 protein. This table has around 140,000 distinct CDR3 sequences, about 6% appearing once. The material sequenced was PBMCs or a T cell subset sorted from them (not recorded which). The receptors originated from an adult woman who had mild COVID-19 (a few samples of this study predate the infection). Cell type and time point are not known. CDR3s include the opening cysteine and the closing phenylalanine or tryptophan. The D gene is left open where the match is weak. For some rows the clone size is stated as once, few or many, or as a class when expanded; others skip it.

d_gene: .
j_gene: TRBJ1-5
v_gene: TRBV5-4
abundance: .
CDR3nt: TGTGCCAGCAGCTGGGGGGAAGAGGTAGTAGGTGATCAGCCCCAGCATTTT
CDR3aa: CASSWGEEVVGDQPQHF

d_gene: .
j_gene: TRBJ2-3
v_gene: TRBV7-9
abundance: many
CDR3nt: TGTGCCAGCAGCTCATTACTGCCCGGGGCAGATACGCAGTATTTT
CDR3aa: CASSSLLPGADTQYF

d_gene: TRBD2
j_gene: TRBJ2-7
v_gene: TRBV6-2/TRBV6-3
abundance: .
CDR3nt: TGTGCCAGCGGCGAGACCGGGACTAGCATCTACGAGCAGTACTTC
CDR3aa: CASGETGTSIYEQYF

d_gene: .
j_gene: TRBJ2-5
v_gene: TRBV12-3/TRBV12-4
abundance: few
CDR3nt: TGTGCCAGCAGTCCGCCACTAGGGGGAAGAGAGACCCAGTACTTC
CDR3aa: CASSPPLGGRETQYF

d_gene: .
j_gene: TRBJ2-1
v_gene: TRBV9
abundance: many
CDR3nt: TGTGCCAGCTTGAGGGAATCAGGGTCCGGTGAGCAGTTCTTC
CDR3aa: CASLRESGSGEQFF

d_gene: .
j_gene: TRBJ2-7
v_gene: TRBV27
abundance: many
CDR3nt: TGTGCCAGCAGTTTATTGAAGGATGGGGAGCAGTACTTC
CDR3aa: CASSLLKDGEQYF

d_gene: TRBD2
j_gene: TRBJ2-7
v_gene: TRBV25-1
abundance: few
CDR3nt: TGTGCCAGCAGTGAAGGACTAGCGGGAAACGAGCAGTACTTC
CDR3aa: CASSEGLAGNEQYF

d_gene: TRBD1
j_gene: TRBJ1-2
v_gene: TRBV20-1
abundance: .
CDR3nt: TGCAGTGCTATTACAGCCGGGACAGGGGAAAAGTACGGCTACACCTTC
CDR3aa: CSAITAGTGEKYGYTF

d_gene: .
j_gene: TRBJ2-1
v_gene: TRBV6-2/TRBV6-3
abundance: few
CDR3nt: TGTGCCAGCAGTTATTCGGGAAAGGGCAATGAGCAGTTCTTC
CDR3aa: CASSYSGKGNEQFF

d_gene: TRBD1
j_gene: TRBJ1-2
v_gene: TRBV29-1
abundance: many
CDR3nt: TGCAGCGTGGCGGGACAGGGGAACTATGGCTACACCTTC
CDR3aa: CSVAGQGNYGYTF

d_gene: .
j_gene: TRBJ1-5
v_gene: TRBV3-1
abundance: .
CDR3nt: TGTGCCAGCAGCCAAGATTTCCCCCACAATAGCAATCAGCCCCAGCATTTT
CDR3aa: CASSQDFPHNSNQPQHF

d_gene: TRBD1
j_gene: TRBJ2-7
v_gene: TRBV7-8
abundance: many
CDR3nt: TGTGCCAGCAGCCAGTCCGGGACAGGGAGTTCCTACGAGCAGTACTTC
CDR3aa: CASSQSGTGSSYEQYF

d_gene: .
j_gene: TRBJ2-1
v_gene: TRBV5-1
abundance: many
CDR3nt: TGCGCCAGCAGCCAGGGACAAGACCACAATGAGCAGTTCTTC
CDR3aa: CASSQGQDHNEQFF

d_gene: TRBD2
j_gene: TRBJ2-5
v_gene: TRBV6-5
abundance: .
CDR3nt: TGTGCCAGCAGTTACTCCGGGGGCGGGGGGCGAGAGACCCAGTACTTC
CDR3aa: CASSYSGGGGRETQYF

d_gene: .
j_gene: TRBJ2-7
v_gene: TRBV10-3
abundance: few
CDR3nt: TGTGCCATCACGGCTAAACTAGAACTCTACGAGCAGTACTTC
CDR3aa: CAITAKLELYEQYF

d_gene: TRBD1
j_gene: TRBJ1-2
v_gene: TRBV5-1
abundance: many
CDR3nt: TGCGCCAGCAGCTACCCCGTGGGACAGGGAGACTATGGCTACACCTTC
CDR3aa: CASSYPVGQGDYGYTF

d_gene: .
j_gene: TRBJ1-4
v_gene: TRBV11-2
abundance: few
CDR3nt: TGTGCCAGCAGAAAAGGGGCAACTAATGAAAAACTGTTTTTT
CDR3aa: CASRKGATNEKLFF

d_gene: .
j_gene: TRBJ2-1
v_gene: TRBV10-3
abundance: few
CDR3nt: TGTGCCATCAGTGAGCCGGGACGGTCCTACAATGAGCAGTTCTTC
CDR3aa: CAISEPGRSYNEQFF

d_gene: .
j_gene: TRBJ2-2
v_gene: TRBV4-2
abundance: few
CDR3nt: TGTGCCAGCAGCCAAACTCCGGGACAAGACACCGGGGAGCTGTTTTTT
CDR3aa: CASSQTPGQDTGELFF

d_gene: .
j_gene: TRBJ2-5
v_gene: TRBV7-7
abundance: .
CDR3nt: TGTGCCAGCAGCTTAGACGGAGGAGAGACCCAGTACTTC
CDR3aa: CASSLDGGETQYF

d_gene: .
j_gene: TRBJ2-7
v_gene: TRBV12-3/TRBV12-4
abundance: .
CDR3nt: TGTGCCAGCAGTTACCAGGGACTCGAGCAGTACTTC
CDR3aa: CASSYQGLEQYF

d_gene: .
j_gene: TRBJ1-1
v_gene: TRBV30
abundance: .
CDR3nt: TGTGCCTGGAGTGTACGATTAGACACTGAAGCTTTCTTT
CDR3aa: CAWSVRLDTEAFF

d_gene: TRBD1
j_gene: TRBJ1-4
v_gene: TRBV4-1
abundance: .
CDR3nt: TGCGCCAGCAGCCAATCTACCGGGACAGTCCAGGAAAAACTGTTTTTT
CDR3aa: CASSQSTGTVQEKLFF